This T cell receptor (beta chain) comes out of a study of cytomegalovirus exposure and HLA in healthy donors. PCR involved 60 Vbeta and 13 Jbeta primers. Here immunoSEQ multiplex PCR was the method, and the copy in TCRdb shows in-frame clones only, minus some. The data show 130,000 or so clones, over 60% seen once. Only a few counts were recorded for this clone. The antigen is unknown. Overall study findings and caveats: A later analysis showed TCR association rates differing by HLA locus, peaking at DRB1 and lowest at HLA-C.

The receptor was derived from a woman aged 55-70 years in good health and CMV-seronegative. The sequenced sample was PBMCs.

The CDR3 loop reads CASSYRVNQPQHF. The CDR3 nucleotides are TGTGCCAGCAGTTACAGAGTCAATCAGCCCCAGCATTTT. J is TRBJ1-5 and V is TRBV6-5; the D is unclear. Germline V gives CDR1 MNHEY, CDR2 SVGAGI. V was cut by 2 bases and J by 3 bases, with 5 bases left in between. The CDR3 runs to 13 residues.